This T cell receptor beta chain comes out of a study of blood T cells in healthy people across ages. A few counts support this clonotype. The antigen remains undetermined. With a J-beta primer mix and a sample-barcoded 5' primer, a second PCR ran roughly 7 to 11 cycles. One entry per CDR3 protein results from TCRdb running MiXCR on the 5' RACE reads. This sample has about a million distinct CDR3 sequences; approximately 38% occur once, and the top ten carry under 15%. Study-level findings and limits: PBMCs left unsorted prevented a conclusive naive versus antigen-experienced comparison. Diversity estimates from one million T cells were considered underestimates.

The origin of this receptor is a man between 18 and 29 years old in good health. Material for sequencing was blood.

DNA of the CDR3: TGTGCCAGCAGCTTAATAGAAGGGGCGCTTTCACCCCTCCACTTT. It is translated as CASSLIEGALSPLHF. V gene TRBV7-6 combines with J gene TRBJ1-6; a possible D gene is TRBD1 (5 bases). Trimming took off 2 bases at V and 9 bases at J, with 14 bases between the two ends. Germline V lookup: CDR1 SGHVS, CDR2 FNYEAQ. This CDR3 has 15 amino acids.